This record concerns one T cell receptor (beta chain) sequence. This specimen belongs to a study of regulatory T cells in long-lasting Graves disease. Sequencing libraries for TCR beta were prepared with iRepertoire HTBI primers and Arm-PCR of CDR3 regions. From the multiplex PCR reads, TCRdb called clonotypes with MiXCR, one entry per CDR3 protein. This table holds fewer than 600,000 distinct CDR3 sequences, roughly 22% found once. As to time point: persistent/refractory GD, antithyroid drugs over 5 years with positive TRAb. Following extraction of RNA from PBMCs, that RNA was used to make the TCR library. The CDR3 consists of 16 residues. Per germline, CDR1 SGHRS and CDR2 YFSETQ. Trimming shortened V by 6 bases and J by 0 bases, and 15 bases separated the two germline ends.

The chain joins TRBV5-1 to TRBJ2-2; D is undetermined. This sequence originates from a female donor with Graves disease. This specimen consisted of peripheral blood mononuclear cells (PBMCs), obtained when the disease was refractory, from a patient treated with antithyroid drugs. In DNA form, the CDR3 reads TGCGCCAGCACCGGGCGACACACCTCGAACACCGGGGAGCTGTTTTTT. Protein product: CASTGRHTSNTGELFF.